The TCR beta chain described here comes from a study of beta chain features in type 1 diabetes. Study-level background: Healthy donors and patients showed comparable age, gender and cell yields. The study, taken as a whole, reports: A possible short-template PCR bias applies equally to patients and controls.

Every isolated RNA sample was fully reverse transcribed, so sequencing captured expressed TCRB transcripts. TCRdb's copy holds only in-frame clones and misses some; the assay was immunoSEQ multiplex PCR. Of under 300,000 clones listed, 8% are singletons. This clone was counted many times. Its antigen remains unknown. The junction departs from the called germline gene at one end, perhaps through a read error. The CDR3 runs to 12 residues. CDR1 and CDR2 from the germline V gene are LNHNV and YYDKDF (reference sequence). Sequenced material: central memory CD4+ T cells from blood. This clonotype was sampled from a woman younger than 35 in good health. This sequence joins TRBV15 and TRBJ2-2; D call uncertain. CDR3 sequence: CATSRYTGELFF. Here the CDR3 DNA reads TGTGCCACCAGCAGGTACACGGGGGAGCTGTTTTTT.